This TCR beta chain was documented in a study of blood T cell repertoires in COVID-19. On the study more broadly: Researchers got acute and convalescent COVID-19 samples from the United States, Italy and Spain. The cDNA or gDNA used as material had been derived from T cells, B-cell-depleted T cells, or PBMCs.

Study processing details: Nucleated cell number was recorded as an estimate derived from reference gene primer amplification. Generated by immunoSEQ multiplex PCR, the TCRdb table keeps only in-frame clones and is missing some. V and J calls and clone size are as listed in that table; D and trimming were resolved from the DNA. The sample lists 200,000 to 300,000 clones, approximately 80% occurring once. This CDR3 is built from 16 residues. V lost 0 bases, J lost 8 bases, and 17 bases lay in between. Per germline, CDR1 MNHNS and CDR2 SASEGT. This sequence joins TRBV6-1 and TRBJ2-1, with D perhaps TRBD2 (6 bases). The specimen was peripheral blood. The source of this sequence is a woman aged 55-70 years with active or convalescent COVID-19. CDR3 in amino acids: CASSEARLEWGDEQFF. In DNA, the CDR3 is TGTGCCAGCAGTGAAGCGCGACTAGAGTGGGGCGATGAGCAGTTCTTC.